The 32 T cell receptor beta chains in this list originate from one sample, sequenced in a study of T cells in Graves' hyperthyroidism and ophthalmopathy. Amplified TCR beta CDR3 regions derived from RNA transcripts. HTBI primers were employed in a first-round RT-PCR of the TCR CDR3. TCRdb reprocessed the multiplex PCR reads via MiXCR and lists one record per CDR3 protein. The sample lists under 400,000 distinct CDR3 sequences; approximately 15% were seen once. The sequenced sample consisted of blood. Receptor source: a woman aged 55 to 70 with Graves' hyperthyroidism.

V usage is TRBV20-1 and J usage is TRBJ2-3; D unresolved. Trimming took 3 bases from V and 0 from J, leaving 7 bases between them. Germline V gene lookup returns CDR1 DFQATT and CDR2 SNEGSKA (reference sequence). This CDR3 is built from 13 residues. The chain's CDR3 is CSASQSSTDTQYF. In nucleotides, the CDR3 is TGCAGTGCTAGCCAATCCAGCACAGATACGCAGTATTTT.

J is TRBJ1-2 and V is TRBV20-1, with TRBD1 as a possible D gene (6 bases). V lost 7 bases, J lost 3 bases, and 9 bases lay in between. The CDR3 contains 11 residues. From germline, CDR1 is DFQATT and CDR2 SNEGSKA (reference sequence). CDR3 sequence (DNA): TGCAGTGGGACAGACTACTATGGCTACACCTTC. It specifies CSGTDYYGYTF.

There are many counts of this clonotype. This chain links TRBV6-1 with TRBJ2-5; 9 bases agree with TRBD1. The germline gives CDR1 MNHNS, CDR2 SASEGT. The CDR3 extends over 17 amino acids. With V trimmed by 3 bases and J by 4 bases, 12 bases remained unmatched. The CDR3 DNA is TGTGCCAGCAGTGATCGGTTGGCGACAGGGGGGGTAGAGACCCAGTACTTC. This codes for CASSDRLATGGVETQYF.

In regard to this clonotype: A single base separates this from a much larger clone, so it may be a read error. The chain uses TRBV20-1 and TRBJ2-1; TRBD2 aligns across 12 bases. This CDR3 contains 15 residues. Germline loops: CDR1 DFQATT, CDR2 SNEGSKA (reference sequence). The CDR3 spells CSAPTGLAGRNGQFF. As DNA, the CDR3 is TGCAGTGCCCCAACGGGACTAGCGGGTCGCAATGGGCAGTTCTTC.

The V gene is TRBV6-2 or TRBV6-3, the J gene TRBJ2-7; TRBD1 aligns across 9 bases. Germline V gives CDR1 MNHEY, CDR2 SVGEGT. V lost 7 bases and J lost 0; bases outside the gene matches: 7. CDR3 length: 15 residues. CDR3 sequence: CASKRDRESSYEQYF. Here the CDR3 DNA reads TGTGCCAGCAAAAGGGACAGGGAGAGCTCCTACGAGCAGTACTTC.

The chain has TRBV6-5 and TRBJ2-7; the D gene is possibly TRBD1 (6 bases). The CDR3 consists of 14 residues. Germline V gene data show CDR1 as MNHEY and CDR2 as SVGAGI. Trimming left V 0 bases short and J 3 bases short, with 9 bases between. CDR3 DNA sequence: TGTGCCAGCAGTTACTCGGACAGTTTCTACGAGCAGTACTTC. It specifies CASSYSDSFYEQYF.

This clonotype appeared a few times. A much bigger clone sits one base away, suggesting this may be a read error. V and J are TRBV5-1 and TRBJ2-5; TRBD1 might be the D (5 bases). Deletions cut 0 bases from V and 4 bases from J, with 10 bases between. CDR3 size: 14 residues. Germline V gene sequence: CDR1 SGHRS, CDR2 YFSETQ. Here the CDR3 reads CASSLGAGPETQYF. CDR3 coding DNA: TGCGCCAGCAGCTTGGGGGCAGGGCCAGAGACCCAGTACTTC.

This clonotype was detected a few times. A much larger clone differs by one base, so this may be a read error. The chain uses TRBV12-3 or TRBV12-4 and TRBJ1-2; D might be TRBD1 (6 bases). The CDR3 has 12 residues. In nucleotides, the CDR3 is TGTACCAGCTTGACAGGAAACTATGGCTACACCTTC. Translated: CTSLTGNYGYTF.

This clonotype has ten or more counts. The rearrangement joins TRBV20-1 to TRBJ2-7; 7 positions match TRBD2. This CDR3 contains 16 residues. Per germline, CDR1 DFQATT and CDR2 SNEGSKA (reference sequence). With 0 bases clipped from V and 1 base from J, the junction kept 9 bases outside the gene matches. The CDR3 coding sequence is TGCAGTGCTAGAGATCAGCGGGCTAGCGGATCCTACGAGCAGTACTTC. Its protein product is CSARDQRASGSYEQYF.

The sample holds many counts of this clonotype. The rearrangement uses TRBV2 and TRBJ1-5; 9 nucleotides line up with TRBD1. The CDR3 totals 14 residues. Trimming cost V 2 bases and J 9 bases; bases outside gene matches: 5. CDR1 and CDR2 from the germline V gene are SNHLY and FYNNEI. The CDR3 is CASSERQGDTPQHF. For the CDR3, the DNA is TGTGCCAGCAGTGAACGACAGGGGGATACGCCCCAGCATTTT.

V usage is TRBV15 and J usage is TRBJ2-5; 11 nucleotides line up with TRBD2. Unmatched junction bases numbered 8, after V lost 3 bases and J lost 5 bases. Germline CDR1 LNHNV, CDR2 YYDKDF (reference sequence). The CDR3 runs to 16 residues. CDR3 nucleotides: TGTGCCACCAGCAGTGAACTAGCGGGAGCTAGGGAGACCCAGTACTTC. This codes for CATSSELAGARETQYF.

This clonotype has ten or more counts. CDR3 coding DNA: TGTGCCAGCAGTAGACTAGCGGGAAATGAGCAGTTCTTC. This codes for CASSRLAGNEQFF. The chain combines TRBV2 with TRBJ2-1; TRBD2 agrees at 11 bases. V shed 5 bases, J shed 7 bases, and the junction held 1 base outside the gene matches. Germline CDR1 is SNHLY and CDR2 is FYNNEI. There are 13 residues in the CDR3.

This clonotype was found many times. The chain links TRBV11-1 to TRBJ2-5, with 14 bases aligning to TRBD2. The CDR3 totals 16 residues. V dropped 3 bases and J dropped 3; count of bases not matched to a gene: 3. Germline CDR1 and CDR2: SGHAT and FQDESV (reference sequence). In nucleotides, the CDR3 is TGTGCCAGCAGCTTGCGACTAGCGGGAGGGAAAGAGACCCAGTACTTC. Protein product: CASSLRLAGGKETQYF.

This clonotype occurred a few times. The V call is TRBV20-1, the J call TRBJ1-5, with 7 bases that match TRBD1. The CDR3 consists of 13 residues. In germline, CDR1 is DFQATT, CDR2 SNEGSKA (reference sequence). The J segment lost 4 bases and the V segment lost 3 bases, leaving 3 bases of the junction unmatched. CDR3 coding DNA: TGCAGTGCTAGGACAGGGCCAAATCAGCCCCAGCATTTT. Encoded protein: CSARTGPNQPQHF.

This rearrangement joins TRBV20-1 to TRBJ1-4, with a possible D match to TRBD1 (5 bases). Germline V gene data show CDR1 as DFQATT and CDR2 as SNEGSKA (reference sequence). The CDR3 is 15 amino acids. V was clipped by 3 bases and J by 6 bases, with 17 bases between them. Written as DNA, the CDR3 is TGCAGTGCTAGTTCCCCGCGACAGACCCATGAAAAACTGTTTTTT. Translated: CSASSPRQTHEKLFF.

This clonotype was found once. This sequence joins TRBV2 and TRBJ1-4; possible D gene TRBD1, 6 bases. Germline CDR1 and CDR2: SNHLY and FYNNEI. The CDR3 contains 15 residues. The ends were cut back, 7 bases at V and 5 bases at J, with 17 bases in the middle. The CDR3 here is CASTPPGHRNEKLFF. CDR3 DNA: TGTGCCAGCACCCCCCCGGGACACCGCAATGAAAAACTGTTTTTT.

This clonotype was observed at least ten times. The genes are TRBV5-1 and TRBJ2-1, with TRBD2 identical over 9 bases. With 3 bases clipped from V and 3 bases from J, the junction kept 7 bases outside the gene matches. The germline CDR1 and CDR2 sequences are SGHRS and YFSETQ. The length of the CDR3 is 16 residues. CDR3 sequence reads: CASSSIAGVGYNEQFF. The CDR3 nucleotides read TGCGCCAGCAGCTCCATAGCGGGAGTAGGCTACAATGAGCAGTTCTTC. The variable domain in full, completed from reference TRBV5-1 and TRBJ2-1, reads KAGVTQTPRYLIKTRGQQVTLSCSPISGHRSVSWYQQTPGQGLQFLFEYFSETQRNKGNFPGRFSGRQFSNSRSEMNVSTLELGDSALYLCASSSIAGVGYNEQFFGPGTRLTVL.

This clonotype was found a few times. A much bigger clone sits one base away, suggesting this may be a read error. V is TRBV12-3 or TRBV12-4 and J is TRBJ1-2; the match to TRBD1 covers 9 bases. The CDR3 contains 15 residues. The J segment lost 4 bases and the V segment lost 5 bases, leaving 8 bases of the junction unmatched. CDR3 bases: TGTGCCAGCAGTACCGGGACAGGGCAACTCTATGGCTACACCTTC. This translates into CASSTGTGQLYGYTF.

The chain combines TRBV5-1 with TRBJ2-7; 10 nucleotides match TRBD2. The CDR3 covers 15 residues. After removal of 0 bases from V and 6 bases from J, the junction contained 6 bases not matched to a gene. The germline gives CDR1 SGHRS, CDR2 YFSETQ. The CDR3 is CASSLARLAGAEQYF. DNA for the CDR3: TGCGCCAGCAGCTTGGCGCGTCTAGCGGGAGCCGAGCAGTACTTC.

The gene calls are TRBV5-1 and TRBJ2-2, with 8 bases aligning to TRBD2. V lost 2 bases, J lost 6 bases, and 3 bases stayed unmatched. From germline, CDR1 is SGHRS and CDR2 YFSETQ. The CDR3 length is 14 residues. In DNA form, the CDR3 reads TGCGCCAGCAGCTTAGGACTAGCCGCCGGGGAGCTGTTTTTT. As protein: CASSLGLAAGELFF.

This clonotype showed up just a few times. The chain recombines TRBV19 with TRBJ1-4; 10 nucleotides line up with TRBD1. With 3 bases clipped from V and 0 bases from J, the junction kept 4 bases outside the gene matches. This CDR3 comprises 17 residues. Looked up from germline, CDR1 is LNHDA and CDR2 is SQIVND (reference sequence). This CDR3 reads CASSMTGQGATNEKLFF. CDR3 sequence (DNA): TGTGCCAGTAGTATGACCGGACAGGGGGCAACTAATGAAAAACTGTTTTTT.

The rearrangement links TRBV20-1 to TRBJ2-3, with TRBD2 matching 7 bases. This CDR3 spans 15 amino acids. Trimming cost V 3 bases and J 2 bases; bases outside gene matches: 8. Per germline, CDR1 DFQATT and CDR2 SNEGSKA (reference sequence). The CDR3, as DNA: TGCAGTGCTAGTAGTCTAGCGGACTCCACAGATACGCAGTATTTT. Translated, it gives CSASSLADSTDTQYF.

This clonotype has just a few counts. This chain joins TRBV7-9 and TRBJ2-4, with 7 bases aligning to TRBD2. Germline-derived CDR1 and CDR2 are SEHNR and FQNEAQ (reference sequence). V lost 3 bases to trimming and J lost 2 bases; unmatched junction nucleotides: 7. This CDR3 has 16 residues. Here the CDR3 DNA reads TGTGCCAGCAGCTTCGAGACTAGCTTAACCAAAAACATTCAGTACTTC. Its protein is CASSFETSLTKNIQYF.

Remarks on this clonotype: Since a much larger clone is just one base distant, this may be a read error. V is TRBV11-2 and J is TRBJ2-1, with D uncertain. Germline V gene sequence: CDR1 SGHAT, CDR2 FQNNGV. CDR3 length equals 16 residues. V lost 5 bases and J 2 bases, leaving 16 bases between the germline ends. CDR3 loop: CASSPGGGSPYNEQFF. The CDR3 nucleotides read TGTGCCAGCAGCCCCGGCGGCGGTAGCCCCTACAATGAGCAGTTCTTC. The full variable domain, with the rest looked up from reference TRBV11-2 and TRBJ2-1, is EAGVAQSPRYKIIEKRQSVAFWCNPISGHATLYWYQQILGQGPKLLIQFQNNGVVDDSQLPKDRFSAERLKGVDSTLKIQPAKLEDSAVYLCASSPGGGSPYNEQFFGPGTRLTVL.

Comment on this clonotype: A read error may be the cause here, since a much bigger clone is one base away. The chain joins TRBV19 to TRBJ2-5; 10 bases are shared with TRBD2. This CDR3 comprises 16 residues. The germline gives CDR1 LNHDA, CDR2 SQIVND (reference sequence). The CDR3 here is CASNSLAGASQEIQYF. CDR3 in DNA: TGTGCCAGTAACTCTCTAGCGGGAGCTTCCCAAGAGATCCAGTACTTC.

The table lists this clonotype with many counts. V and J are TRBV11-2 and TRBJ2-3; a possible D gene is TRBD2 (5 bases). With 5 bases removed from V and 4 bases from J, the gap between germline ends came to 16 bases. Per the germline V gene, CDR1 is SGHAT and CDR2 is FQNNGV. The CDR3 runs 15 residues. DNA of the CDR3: TGTGCCAGCAGCCCCGAGGTAGGGAGACCAGATACGCAGTATTTT. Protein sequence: CASSPEVGRPDTQYF.

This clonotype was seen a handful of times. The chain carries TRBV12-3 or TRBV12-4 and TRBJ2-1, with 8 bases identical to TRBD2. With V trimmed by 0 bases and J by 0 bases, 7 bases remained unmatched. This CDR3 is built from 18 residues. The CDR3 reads CASSLAGIAGSSYNEQFF. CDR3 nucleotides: TGTGCCAGCAGTTTAGCGGGGATAGCGGGGAGCTCCTACAATGAGCAGTTCTTC.

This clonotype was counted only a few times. As DNA, the CDR3 is TGCGCCAGCAGCCAAGATAGGAATTCGGGGGGGGAGAACACTGAAGCTTTCTTT. Its protein product is CASSQDRNSGGENTEAFF. This chain connects TRBV4-1 to TRBJ1-1, with a tentative D call TRBD1 (5 bases). V was shortened by 0 bases and J by 1 base, with 18 bases between the two germline ends. Germline CDR1 MGHRA, CDR2 YSYEKL. This CDR3 spans 18 amino acids.

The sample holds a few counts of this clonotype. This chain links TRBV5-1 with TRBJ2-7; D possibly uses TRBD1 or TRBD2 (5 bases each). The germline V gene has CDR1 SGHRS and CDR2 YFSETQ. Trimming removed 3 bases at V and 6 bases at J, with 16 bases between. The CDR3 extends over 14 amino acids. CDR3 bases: TGCGCCAGCAGCTCTGGACACGAAGGAGGCGAGCAGTACTTC. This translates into CASSSGHEGGEQYF. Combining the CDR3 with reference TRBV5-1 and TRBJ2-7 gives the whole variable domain KAGVTQTPRYLIKTRGQQVTLSCSPISGHRSVSWYQQTPGQGLQFLFEYFSETQRNKGNFPGRFSGRQFSNSRSEMNVSTLELGDSALYLCASSSGHEGGEQYFGPGTRLTVT.

The DNA for the CDR3 is TGTGCCAGCAGCCAACACAGGGTTGCGGGAGGAGGGTCCTACAATGAGCAGTTCTTC. As protein: CASSQHRVAGGGSYNEQFF. V is TRBV3-1 and J is TRBJ2-1; the match to TRBD2 covers 8 bases. Germline lookup yields CDR1 LGHDT and CDR2 YNNKEL (reference sequence). The CDR3 has 19 residues. V lost 2 bases and J lost 1; bases outside the gene matches: 13.

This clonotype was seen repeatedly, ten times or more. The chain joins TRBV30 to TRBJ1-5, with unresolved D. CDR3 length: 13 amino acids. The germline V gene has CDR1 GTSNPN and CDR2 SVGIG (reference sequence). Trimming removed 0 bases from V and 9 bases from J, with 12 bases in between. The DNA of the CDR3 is TGTGCCTGGAGTGTACTGGATGTGGGGCCCCAGCATTTT. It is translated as CAWSVLDVGPQHF.

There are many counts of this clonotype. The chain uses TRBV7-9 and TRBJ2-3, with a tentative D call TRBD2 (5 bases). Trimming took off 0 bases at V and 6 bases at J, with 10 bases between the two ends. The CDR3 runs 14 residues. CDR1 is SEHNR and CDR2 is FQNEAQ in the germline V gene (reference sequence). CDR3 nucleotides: TGTGCCAGCAGCTTAGCGGGAGCATCCGATACGCAGTATTTT. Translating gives CASSLAGASDTQYF.